This TCR beta chain comes out of a study of T cell responses to AZD1222 COVID-19 vaccine (dated by TCRdb to the early 2020s). About the study as a whole: TCR sequencing covered more than 230 trial participants: 200 to 220 given two doses of AZD1222 and approximately 25 given two doses of MenACWY control vaccine. Trial participants were enrolled by age into subgroups of 18-55, 56-69 and 70-plus years, and 148, 28 and 57 TCR-sequenced participants, respectively, were included in these subgroups.

The CDR3 regions of human TCRbeta chains were analyzed by immunosequencing. Regarding the original processing steps: Repertoire TCRs were checked for matches against a reference library of SARS-CoV-2-specific TCRs that had been generated using the MIRA antigen-specificity platform. Breadth was defined as the fraction of unique TCRs that were SARS-CoV-2-associated, and depth was defined as the fraction of total T cells that were SARS-CoV-2-associated. Using the MIRA data, each spike-specific TCR was mapped to the spike region that the TCR reacts to and placed in a CD4 or CD8 class. Log10-transformed breadth and depth values were compared by one-way ANOVA with Sidak's multiple comparisons tests. TCRdb limited this immuneACCESS table to in-frame rearrangements with V and J called. A share of clones is missing; checked studies link under half to unresolved V genes, and the rest is unexplained. D and trimming come from the DNA, and the V and J calls and clone size come from that table. Here the sample has about 93,000 clones; about nine tenths occur a single time. The top ten clones comprise around 2.8% of the sample.

The time point label on this specimen signifies: baseline before first vaccination. In light of the paper, this sample's treatment or condition label describes: meningococcal conjugate vaccine given as trial control. The vaccinee samples were drawn from two UK trials, COV001 and COV002, one of which was a single-blind randomized controlled phase 2/3 trial testing AZD1222 (ChAdOx1 nCoV-19) in healthy adults. For TCRbeta chain sequencing, PBMC samples were collected from trial participants at day 0 and at day 28 after the second dose. Points the paper makes about the study in general: Participants were mostly white British, with more females than males. The authors suggested clonal diversity may have been underestimated. Reportedly, almost half of the unique spike-specific TCRs recognized epitopes lying outside the regions that are mutated in the B.1.351 and B.1.1.7 variants. Because no day 14 peak-response samples were available, repertoires were characterized only after the peak T cell response. Conclusions about previously exposed vaccinees are limited because only 5 or 6 AZD1222 recipients were SARS-CoV-2 seropositive at baseline. In the small 56-69-year group, the increase in depth fell short of significance, most likely because of low power. A significant rise in spike-specific TCR breadth and depth was observed after two AZD1222 doses relative to day 0 and relative to MenACWY recipients. Vaccine-associated CD4 TCRs spanned the whole spike protein, with dominant responses in regions 160-218 and 743-854.

At the junction V is shortened by 2 bases and J by 3 bases, with 16 bases in between. Measured from the cysteine to the phenylalanine, the CDR3 is 16 residues long. Of the read, only the CDR3 DNA is kept; its 48 bases are in frame from base 1. Turning to this clone: Which antigen it targets is not known. No much larger clone exists at a distance of one base, and base qualities are not known.

The clonotype comes from an adult in good health. The sequence links TRBV23-1 to TRBJ1-1; TRBD1 could be the D gene, as 6 bases match. TRBV23-1 is treated as an ORF (open reading frame) with a function not yet certain. Source: peripheral blood, taken on day 0 of MenACWY control vaccination. The DNA is as follows: TGCGCCAGCAGTCAAGTAGGGGGAGCTGGGTACACTGAAGCTTTCTTT. This encodes CASSQVGGAGYTEAFF.